These T cell receptor beta chains were read from a single sample in a study of T cell repertoires in cytomegalovirus infection. TCRdb redid the calling of the reads with MiXCR, one entry per CDR3 protein. The sample records 300,000 to 400,000 distinct CDR3 sequences, about 29% being singletons. Their antigens are not known. The material was cultured PBMCs, obtained from culture after CMV antigen stimulation. These receptors all come from a human donor in good health (CMV status not recorded). Some clones in this sample may be carry-over from other donors' samples. Both conserved end residues are part of each CDR3. The D gene is left open where the match is weak. Expanded clones are given a class, and other clones once, few, many or no size at all.

V gene	clone size	J gene	D gene	CDR3 protein	CDR3 DNA
TRBV10-3	few	TRBJ1-2	NA	CAITRTGYDGYTF	TGTGCCATCACCCGGACGGGCTACGATGGCTACACCTTC
TRBV28	few	TRBJ2-3	NA	CASKRSLTDTQYF	TGTGCCAGCAAGCGGTCCCTCACAGATACGCAGTATTTT
TRBV20-1	few	TRBJ2-1	TRBD2	CSARDAASGGAYNEQFF	TGCAGTGCTAGAGATGCGGCTAGCGGGGGCGCCTACAATGAGCAGTTCTTC
TRBV10-3	NA	TRBJ1-5	NA	CATRGEISNQPQHF	TGTGCCACCCGCGGGGAGATTAGCAATCAGCCCCAGCATTTT
TRBV7-8	NA	TRBJ2-7	NA	CASSRITEGTYEQYF	TGTGCCAGCAGCCGTATCACGGAGGGGACCTACGAGCAGTACTTC
TRBV10-3	few	TRBJ2-1	TRBD1	CAINLDRDNEQFF	TGTGCCATCAACTTAGACAGGGACAATGAGCAGTTCTTC
TRBV7-4	NA	TRBJ2-5	NA	CASTYPASDGEGETQYF	TGTGCCAGCACCTACCCCGCTAGCGACGGAGAGGGGGAGACCCAGTACTTC
TRBV15	NA	TRBJ2-1	NA	CATSRGVGEQFF	TGTGCCACCAGCAGAGGTGTTGGTGAGCAGTTCTTC
TRBV14	few	TRBJ1-3	NA	CASSHIDLFSGNTIYF	TGTGCCAGCAGCCACATCGACCTGTTCTCTGGAAACACCATATATTTT
TRBV11-2	few	TRBJ1-3	TRBD1	CASSWTGPGNTIYF	TGTGCCAGCAGCTGGACAGGGCCTGGAAACACCATATATTTT
TRBV19	NA	TRBJ1-5	NA	CASSIEPYSNQPQHF	TGTGCCAGTAGTATCGAACCTTATAGCAATCAGCCCCAGCATTTT
TRBV7-9	few	TRBJ1-1	TRBD1	CASSLSPYRGNTEAFF	TGTGCCAGCAGCTTGAGCCCCTACAGGGGGAACACTGAAGCTTTCTTT
TRBV6-6	few	TRBJ2-2	NA	CASSYPGVTGELFF	TGTGCCAGCAGTTACCCGGGGGTTACCGGGGAGCTGTTTTTT
TRBV7-8	few	TRBJ2-1	TRBD2	CASSLALAGGIKNEQFF	TGTGCCAGCAGCTTAGCGCTAGCGGGGGGGATTAAAAATGAGCAGTTCTTC
TRBV10-3	NA	TRBJ1-1	NA	CAISKGPGMNTEAFF	TGTGCCATCAGCAAGGGGCCAGGAATGAACACTGAAGCTTTCTTT
TRBV7-2	few	TRBJ2-1	NA	CASSSHGVSYNEQFF	TGTGCCAGCAGCTCACATGGGGTTTCCTACAATGAGCAGTTCTTC
TRBV14	NA	TRBJ1-5	NA	CASNRGGLNQPQHF	TGTGCCAGCAACCGGGGAGGACTCAATCAGCCCCAGCATTTT
TRBV12-3/TRBV12-4	few	TRBJ1-2	NA	CASSLRLASLSPLQDPVTGYTF	TGTGCCAGCAGTTTAAGGTTGGCCAGTTTGTCTCCCTTACAAGACCCGGTGACTGGCTACACCTTC
TRBV7-3	NA	TRBJ2-1	TRBD1	CASSPRDRENEQFF	TGTGCCAGCAGCCCCCGGGACAGGGAAAATGAGCAGTTCTTC
TRBV9	many	TRBJ1-3	NA	CASSVEHRVLSGNTIYF	TGTGCCAGCAGCGTAGAGCACAGAGTTCTCTCTGGAAACACCATATATTTT
TRBV7-6	many	TRBJ2-2	NA	CASSLGTTNTGELFF	TGTGCCAGCAGCCTCGGGACAACGAACACCGGGGAGCTGTTTTTT
TRBV11-2	NA	TRBJ2-2	NA	CASSQGQARTGELFF	TGTGCCAGCAGCCAGGGGCAGGCCAGGACCGGGGAGCTGTTTTTT
TRBV12-3/TRBV12-4	many	TRBJ2-7	NA	CASSLRQGISYEQYF	TGTGCCAGCAGTTTACGGCAGGGAATCTCCTACGAGCAGTACTTC
TRBV28	few	TRBJ2-7	NA	CASSFPPTGNYEQYF	TGTGCCAGCAGTTTCCCCCCCACAGGGAACTACGAGCAGTACTTC
TRBV28	NA	TRBJ1-4	TRBD1	CASSLPGQGATNEKLFF	TGTGCCAGCAGTCTGCCCGGACAGGGGGCGACTAATGAAAAACTGTTTTTT
TRBV10-3	few	TRBJ2-7	NA	CAISRDTAYEQYF	TGTGCCATCAGCCGTGACACCGCCTACGAGCAGTACTTC
TRBV19	NA	TRBJ2-1	NA	CASKKRDRNNEQFF	TGTGCCAGTAAGAAGCGGGACAGGAACAATGAGCAGTTCTTC
TRBV28	NA	TRBJ1-1	TRBD1	CASSETGGNTEAFF	TGTGCCAGCAGTGAGACAGGGGGGAACACTGAAGCTTTCTTT
TRBV12-3/TRBV12-4	NA	TRBJ2-3	NA	CASARVRTQYF	TGTGCCAGCGCTCGGGTCCGTACGCAGTATTTT
TRBV5-1	NA	TRBJ2-1	NA	CASSQGTILEQFF	TGCGCCAGCAGCCAGGGGACAATTCTTGAGCAGTTCTTC
TRBV5-4	NA	TRBJ2-3	TRBD2	CASRPGWAGGPDTQYF	TGTGCCAGCAGACCCGGCTGGGCGGGGGGGCCAGATACGCAGTATTTT
TRBV6-6	NA	TRBJ1-1	NA	CASSPETETEAFF	TGTGCCAGCAGCCCGGAGACGGAGACTGAAGCTTTCTTT
TRBV10-3	many	TRBJ1-5	NA	CAISEPGLRDNQPQHF	TGTGCCATCAGTGAGCCCGGCCTGAGGGACAATCAGCCCCAGCATTTT
TRBV19	few	TRBJ1-5	NA	CASSIDGGPGWQPQHF	TGTGCCAGTAGTATAGACGGCGGTCCAGGGTGGCAGCCCCAGCATTTT
TRBV29-1	few	TRBJ2-1	TRBD2	CSVGTSGSNEQFF	TGCAGCGTGGGGACTAGCGGGAGTAATGAGCAGTTCTTC
TRBV24-1	few	TRBJ2-5	NA	CATSDTRQGGDQETQYF	TGTGCCACCAGTGATACCCGGCAGGGGGGAGACCAAGAGACCCAGTACTTC
TRBV19	NA	TRBJ2-2	TRBD2	CASSPWRESGELFF	TGTGCCAGTAGCCCCTGGCGGGAGTCCGGGGAGCTGTTTTTT
TRBV7-6	NA	TRBJ1-5	NA	CASSLEEPAPQHF	TGTGCCAGCAGCTTAGAGGAACCCGCCCCCCAGCATTTT
TRBV5-4	NA	TRBJ2-3	NA	CASRMGGRGTDTQYF	TGTGCCAGCAGGATGGGGGGACGGGGCACAGATACGCAGTATTTT
TRBV7-9	NA	TRBJ1-2	NA	CASSRDNAYGYTF	TGTGCCAGCAGCCGTGACAACGCCTATGGCTACACCTTC
TRBV12-3/TRBV12-4	few	TRBJ1-2	NA	CASSTGFYGYTF	TGTGCCAGCAGCACAGGTTTCTATGGCTACACCTTC
TRBV19	few	TRBJ1-1	NA	CASSTPDKGGPEAFF	TGTGCCAGTAGTACCCCGGACAAAGGGGGGCCCGAAGCTTTCTTT
TRBV20-1	NA	TRBJ2-2	TRBD2	CSARTSGGGTGELFF	TGCAGTGCCCGGACTAGCGGGGGGGGAACCGGGGAGCTGTTTTTT
TRBV7-9	NA	TRBJ1-2	TRBD1	CASSLADRFAGSYTF	TGTGCCAGCAGCTTAGCGGACAGGTTCGCTGGGAGCTACACCTTC